The 21 T cell receptor beta chains presented below share a single source sample, sequenced in a study of blood T cells in healthy people across ages. PCR was performed a second time for roughly 7 to 11 cycles using a sample-barcoded 5' primer and a J-beta primer mix. MiXCR was run by TCRdb on the 5' RACE reads, yielding one entry per CDR3 protein. The sample has approximately 1.5 million distinct CDR3 sequences; roughly 32% are singletons. The sequenced material came from blood. The receptors derive from a woman aged 25 to 39 in good health.

V gene TRBV6-5 combines with J gene TRBJ2-5; TRBD2 might be the D (6 bases). Trimming removed 4 bases from V and 5 bases from J, with 14 bases in between. The CDR3 extends over 14 amino acids. The germline gives CDR1 MNHEY, CDR2 SVGAGI. This CDR3 is CASSSPSAGETQYF. The CDR3 nucleotides are TGTGCCAGCAGTTCCCCTAGCGCGGGGGAGACCCAGTACTTC.

The V call is TRBV12-3 or TRBV12-4, the J call TRBJ2-3, with D uncertain. The CDR3 is 15 residues long. Trimming took 5 bases from V and 5 from J, leaving 17 bases between them. DNA of the CDR3: TGTGCCAGCAGTCCATTTTGGGCTTGCGGAGATACGCAGTATTTT. Translating it yields CASSPFWACGDTQYF.

The chain uses TRBV7-9 and TRBJ1-1; TRBD1 is a possible D gene (5 bases). Germline CDR1 is SEHNR and CDR2 is FQNEAQ (reference sequence). The CDR3 spans 17 residues. V was cut by 0 bases and J by 0 bases, with 14 bases left in between. CDR3 nucleotides: TGTGCCAGCAGCTTAGCACCCTCCGGGACTGTGAACACTGAAGCTTTCTTT. The encoded protein is CASSLAPSGTVNTEAFF.

The gene calls are TRBV6-5 and TRBJ1-1; a possible D gene is TRBD1 (5 bases). V was trimmed by 3 bases and J by 6 bases, leaving 11 bases between them. CDR1 and CDR2 from the germline V gene are MNHEY and SVGAGI. The CDR3 spans 13 residues. The CDR3 loop reads CASSYRVGAEAFF. The CDR3 bases are TGTGCCAGCAGTTATAGGGTAGGGGCTGAAGCTTTCTTT.

V is TRBV9 and J is TRBJ2-2, with 8 bases aligning to TRBD2. Losses at the gene ends were 5 bases for V and 0 bases for J; bases not matched to a gene: 3. Germline V gene data show CDR1 as SGDLS and CDR2 as YYNGEE. This CDR3 region has 15 residues. CDR3 amino acids: CASRLTSANTGELFF. The CDR3 DNA sequence: TGTGCCAGCAGGCTGACTAGCGCGAACACCGGGGAGCTGTTTTTT. The whole variable domain, filled in from reference TRBV9 and TRBJ2-2, reads DSGVTQTPKHLITATGQRVTLRCSPRSGDLSVYWYQQSLDQGLQFLIQYYNGEERAKGNILERFSAQQFPDLHSELNLSSLELGDSALYFCASRLTSANTGELFFGEGSRLTVL.

The genes are TRBV20-1 and TRBJ2-1, with TRBD1 as a possible D gene (6 bases). The DNA end favors TRBJ2-7, so the J call may be wrong. This CDR3 comprises 15 residues. Germline-derived CDR1 and CDR2 are DFQATT and SNEGSKA (reference sequence). CDR3: CSARGFRGSYNEQYF. The CDR3 DNA reads as TGCAGTGCTAGAGGATTCAGGGGCTCCTACAATGAGCAGTACTTC.

This clonotype was detected only a few times. The chain combines TRBV6-6 with TRBJ2-7; D not certain. The germline V and J ends were trimmed by 0 bases and 3 bases, with 9 bases remaining between them. Germline V gives CDR1 MNHNY, CDR2 SVGAGI (reference sequence). This CDR3 region has 14 residues. CDR3 bases: TGTGCCAGCAGTTACTCGGGCGAGGACTACGAGCAGTACTTC. This translates into CASSYSGEDYEQYF.

The V and J genes are TRBV3-1 and TRBJ2-4; D remains ambiguous. The germline V and J ends were trimmed by 6 bases and 11 bases, with 20 bases remaining between them. The CDR3 is 14 residues long. Per the germline V gene, CDR1 is LGHDT and CDR2 is YNNKEL (reference sequence). The CDR3, as DNA: TGTGCCAGCAGTCAGCCCTCTTTAAGTTTCGTTCAGTACTTC. Its translation is CASSQPSLSFVQYF.

V usage is TRBV9 and J usage is TRBJ2-3, with D perhaps TRBD2 (6 bases). The germline gives CDR1 SGDLS, CDR2 YYNGEE. The V gene lost 1 base and the J gene lost 6 bases, with 12 bases spanning the gap. The CDR3 runs to 14 residues. In DNA form, the CDR3 reads TGTGCCAGCAGCGTACATCCGGGGGTGGATACGCAGTATTTT. Translation: CASSVHPGVDTQYF.

This chain connects TRBV11-1 to TRBJ2-3; 10 nucleotides line up with TRBD1. This CDR3 is built from 16 residues. The V segment lost 5 bases and the J segment 4 bases; nucleotides outside the gene matches: 9. The germline gives CDR1 SGHAT, CDR2 FQDESV (reference sequence). CDR3 sequence (DNA): TGTGCCAGCAGCCCCGGGACAGGGGAGGTTCCAGATACGCAGTATTTT. As protein: CASSPGTGEVPDTQYF.

J is TRBJ1-2 and V is TRBV4-1, with TRBD1 as a possible D gene (6 bases). Trimming took 4 bases from V and 0 from J, leaving 21 bases between them. This CDR3 region has 18 residues. Germline assignment: CDR1 MGHRA and CDR2 YSYEKL. CDR3 bases: TGCGCCAGCAGCCGCACGAACAGGGAGATGTTAGCTAACTATGGCTACACCTTC. Protein: CASSRTNREMLANYGYTF.

This clonotype was counted a few times. V usage is TRBV7-3 and J usage is TRBJ2-5, with a possible D match to TRBD1 (7 bases). V lost 5 bases and J lost 13, with 26 bases in between. From germline, CDR1 is SGHTA and CDR2 FQGTGA. The CDR3 totals 15 residues. The CDR3 is CASSATGGTAHHLYF. In DNA, the CDR3 is TGTGCCAGCAGCGCCACCGGCGGGACAGCCCACCACCTGTACTTC. The full variable domain, with the rest looked up from reference TRBV7-3 and TRBJ2-5, is GAGVSQTPSNKVTEKGKYVELRCDPISGHTALYWYRQSLGQGPEFLIYFQGTGAADDSGLPNDRFFAVRPEGSVSTLKIQRTERGDSAVYLCASSATGGTAHHLYFGPGTRLLVL.

On this clonotype: The junction shows a germline mismatch at one end, possibly a read error. The chain has TRBV18 and TRBJ1-6, with 8 positions matching TRBD1. This CDR3 contains 16 residues. Germline-derived CDR1 and CDR2 are KGHSH and LQKENI. For the CDR3, the DNA is TGTGCCAGCTCACCCGACAGGGGAGGAGATAATCCACCCCTCCACTTT. The encoded protein is CASSPDRGGDNPPLHF. Full variable domain (remainder filled in from reference TRBV18 and TRBJ1-6): NAGVMQNPRHLVRRRGQEARLRCSPMKGHSHVYWYRQLPEEGLKFMVYLQKENIIDESGMPKERFSAEFPKEGPSILRIQQVVRGDSAAYFCASSPDRGGDNPPLHFGNGTRLTVT.

The chain is built from TRBV28 and TRBJ1-2; D unclear. The CDR3 is made up of 11 amino acids. Germline V gene lookup returns CDR1 MDHEN and CDR2 SYDVKM. The V gene lost 6 bases and the J gene lost 6 bases, with 8 bases spanning the gap. The chain's CDR3 is CASRSGDGYTF. CDR3 coding DNA: TGTGCCAGCAGGTCCGGGGATGGCTACACCTTC.

This clonotype has a count of ten or more. This sequence joins TRBV29-1 and TRBJ2-7; maybe TRBD1 (7 bases). CDR1 SQVTM and CDR2 ANQGSEA come from the germline V gene. V gave up 4 bases and J gave up 4 bases, with 14 bases separating them. The CDR3 loop spans 13 amino acids. CDR3 bases: TGCAGCGTTGCCTCCCCAGGGGGGTACGAGCAGTACTTC. It is translated as CSVASPGGYEQYF.

This clonotype was observed many times. The chain links TRBV29-1 to TRBJ2-7; 7 nucleotides align to TRBD1. Germline V gene sequence: CDR1 SQVTM, CDR2 ANQGSEA. The CDR3 is 13 amino acids. The J segment lost 2 bases and the V segment lost 5 bases, leaving 6 bases of the junction unmatched. Written as DNA, the CDR3 is TGCAGCGTTCCTAAGACAGGGACCTACGAGCAGTACTTC. It codes for CSVPKTGTYEQYF.

The chain joins TRBV5-3 to TRBJ2-1, with 11 bases that match TRBD2. TRBV5-3 is classed as an ORF, of uncertain function. The CDR3 consists of 17 residues. The ends lost 6 bases at V and 7 bases at J; junction bases unmatched: 15. The CDR3 DNA follows: TGTGCCAGAAACCATCCCCCTACTAGCGGGAGCGGGAATGAGCAGTTCTTC. Its translation is CARNHPPTSGSGNEQFF.

The chain links TRBV24-1 to TRBJ1-2, with a weak D call TRBD1 (6 bases). The germline V and J ends were trimmed by 3 bases and 6 bases, with 16 bases remaining between them. Germline-derived CDR1 and CDR2 are KGHDR and SFDVKD. This CDR3 region has 15 residues. CDR3 protein: CATSDPHREYDGYTF. The CDR3 DNA reads as TGTGCCACCAGTGATCCACACAGGGAGTACGATGGCTACACCTTC.

The V call is TRBV24-1, the J call TRBJ2-1, with 7 bases aligning to TRBD1. The last part of the DNA fits TRBJ2-7 better; the J call may be wrong. Per germline, CDR1 KGHDR and CDR2 SFDVKD. The CDR3 loop spans 12 amino acids. CDR3 protein: CATKDRYNEQYF. The CDR3 DNA sequence: TGTGCCACTAAGGACAGGTACAATGAGCAGTACTTC.

This clonotype has only a few counts. The chain combines TRBV6-5 with TRBJ2-5; 7 positions match TRBD1. The CDR3 is 15 residues long. Germline CDR1 MNHEY, CDR2 SVGAGI. V trimming: 0 bases; J trimming: 3 bases; junction bases outside the gene matches: 4. CDR3 sequence reads: CASSYSGTEEETQYF. Written as DNA, the CDR3 is TGTGCCAGCAGTTACTCCGGGACAGAAGAAGAGACCCAGTACTTC.

This rearrangement joins TRBV20-1 to TRBJ1-1, with 8 bases lining up with TRBD1. The junction had 13 bases not matched to a gene; V was cut back by 0 bases and J by 1 base. The CDR3 length is 18 residues. Looked up from germline, CDR1 is DFQATT and CDR2 is SNEGSKA (reference sequence). Written as DNA, the CDR3 is TGCAGTGCTAGAGATTCGAGGCAGGGGGCCTTTGGGAACACTGAAGCTTTCTTT. This sequence encodes CSARDSRQGAFGNTEAFF.